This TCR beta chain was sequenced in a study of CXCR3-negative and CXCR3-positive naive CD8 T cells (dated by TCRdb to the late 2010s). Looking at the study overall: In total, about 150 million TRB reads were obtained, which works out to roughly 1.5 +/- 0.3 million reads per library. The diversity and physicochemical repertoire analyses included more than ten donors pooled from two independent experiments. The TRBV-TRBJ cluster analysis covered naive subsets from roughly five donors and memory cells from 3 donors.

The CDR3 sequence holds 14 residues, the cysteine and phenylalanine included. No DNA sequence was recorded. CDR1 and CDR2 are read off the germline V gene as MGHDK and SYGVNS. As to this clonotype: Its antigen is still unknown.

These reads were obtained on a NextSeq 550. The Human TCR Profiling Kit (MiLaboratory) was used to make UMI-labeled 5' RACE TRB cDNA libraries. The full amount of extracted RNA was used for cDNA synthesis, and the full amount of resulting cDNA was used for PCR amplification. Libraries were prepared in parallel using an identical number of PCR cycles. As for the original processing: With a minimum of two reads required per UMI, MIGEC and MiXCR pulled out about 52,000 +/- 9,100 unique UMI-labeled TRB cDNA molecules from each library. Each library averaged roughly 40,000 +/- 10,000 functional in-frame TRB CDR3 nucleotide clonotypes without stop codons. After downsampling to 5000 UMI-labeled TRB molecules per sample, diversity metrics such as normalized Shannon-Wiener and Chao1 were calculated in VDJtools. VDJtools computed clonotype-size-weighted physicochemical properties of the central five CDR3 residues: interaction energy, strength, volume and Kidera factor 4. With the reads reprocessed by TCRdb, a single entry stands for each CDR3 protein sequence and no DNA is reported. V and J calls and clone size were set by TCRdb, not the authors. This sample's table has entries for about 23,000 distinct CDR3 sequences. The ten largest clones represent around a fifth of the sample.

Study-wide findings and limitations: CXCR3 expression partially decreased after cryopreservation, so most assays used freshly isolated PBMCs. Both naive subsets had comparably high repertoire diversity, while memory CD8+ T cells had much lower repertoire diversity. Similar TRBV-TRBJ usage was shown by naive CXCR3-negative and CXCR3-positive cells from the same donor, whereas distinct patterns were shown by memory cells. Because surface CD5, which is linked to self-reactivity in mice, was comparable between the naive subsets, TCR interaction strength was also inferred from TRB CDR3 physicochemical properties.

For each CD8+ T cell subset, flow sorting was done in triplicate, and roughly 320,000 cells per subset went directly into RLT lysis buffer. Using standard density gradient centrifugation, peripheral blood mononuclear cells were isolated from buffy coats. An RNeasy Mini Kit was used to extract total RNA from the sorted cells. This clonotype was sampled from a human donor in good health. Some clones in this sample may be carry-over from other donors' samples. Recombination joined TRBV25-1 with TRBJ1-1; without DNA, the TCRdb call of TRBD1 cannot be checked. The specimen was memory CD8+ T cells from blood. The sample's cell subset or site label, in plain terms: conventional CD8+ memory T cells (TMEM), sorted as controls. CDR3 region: CASSWTGESTEAFF.